This TCR beta chain was identified during a study of T-cell reconstitution after alpha-beta-depleted transplantation in children. The study, taken as a whole, reports: At one year after transplant, newly produced T cells mostly accounted for T-cell counts and diversity. Several hundred expanded graft clones reportedly gave rise to the alpha-beta T cells present about two months after transplant. Recipient T cells and thymic progenitors that survived were the source of the high TCRbeta diversity seen at day 60 in some patients.

Preparation of the TCRbeta library was carried out with unique molecular identifiers. TCRdb re-called the PCR reads with MiXCR, one entry per CDR3 protein. Here the sample spans around 450,000 distinct CDR3 sequences, over 9.5% being singletons. Ten or more counts support this clonotype. Its antigen is not identified. The clonotype comes from a child aged 2-15 years with inherited bone marrow failure, due to receive a stem cell transplant. Sequenced material: PBMCs, taken before TCRalphabeta/CD19-depleted stem cell transplant.

CDR3 protein: CASAGQSTDTQYF. The CDR3 bases are TGTGCCAGCGCGGGACAGAGCACAGATACGCAGTATTTT. The chain carries TRBV7-9 and TRBJ2-3, with a tentative D call TRBD1 (7 bases). Germline-derived CDR1 and CDR2 are SEHNR and FQNEAQ (reference sequence). The V and J ends lost 8 bases and 0 bases respectively, with 9 bases between them. The CDR3 runs to 13 residues. The whole variable domain, remainder taken from reference TRBV7-9 and TRBJ2-3, is DTGVSQNPRHKITKRGQNVTFRCDPISEHNRLYWYRQTLGQGPEFLTYFQNEAQLEKSRLLSDRFSAERPKGSFSTLEIQRTEQGDSAMYLCASAGQSTDTQYFGPGTRLTVL.